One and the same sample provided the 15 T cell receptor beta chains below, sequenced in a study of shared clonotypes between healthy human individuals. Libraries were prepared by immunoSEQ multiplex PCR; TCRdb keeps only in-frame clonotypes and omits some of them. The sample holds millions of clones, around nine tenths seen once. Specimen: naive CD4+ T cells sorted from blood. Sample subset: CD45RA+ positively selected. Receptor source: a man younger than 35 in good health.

CDR3 sequence reads: CATPTLTGGSTNTGELFF. CDR3 nucleotide sequence: TGTGCCACCCCCACCTTGACAGGGGGCTCGACGAACACCGGGGAGCTGTTTTTT. The rearrangement uses TRBV7-9 and TRBJ2-2; 10 bases line up with TRBD1. In germline, CDR1 is SEHNR, CDR2 FQNEAQ (reference sequence). Trimming removed 10 bases from V and 0 bases from J; junction bases left unmatched: 14. This CDR3 region has 18 residues.

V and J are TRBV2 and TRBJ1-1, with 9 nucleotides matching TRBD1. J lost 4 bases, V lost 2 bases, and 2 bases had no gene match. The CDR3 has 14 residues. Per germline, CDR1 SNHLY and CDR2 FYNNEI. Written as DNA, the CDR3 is TGTGCCAGCAGTGAAAACAGGGGGCTCACTGAAGCTTTCTTT. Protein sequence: CASSENRGLTEAFF.

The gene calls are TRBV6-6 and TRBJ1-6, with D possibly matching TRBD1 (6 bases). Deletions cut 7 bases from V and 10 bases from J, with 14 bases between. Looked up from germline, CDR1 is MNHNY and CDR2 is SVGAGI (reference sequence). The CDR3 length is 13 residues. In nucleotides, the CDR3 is TGTGCCAGCACGGTACAGGGCTACTCACCCCTCCACTTT. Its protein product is CASTVQGYSPLHF.

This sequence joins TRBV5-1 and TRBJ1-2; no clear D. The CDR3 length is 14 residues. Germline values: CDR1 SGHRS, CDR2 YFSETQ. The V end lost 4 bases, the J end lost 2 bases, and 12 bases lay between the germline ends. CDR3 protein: CASSPGGQNYGYTF. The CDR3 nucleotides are TGCGCCAGCAGCCCAGGCGGGCAGAACTATGGCTACACCTTC.

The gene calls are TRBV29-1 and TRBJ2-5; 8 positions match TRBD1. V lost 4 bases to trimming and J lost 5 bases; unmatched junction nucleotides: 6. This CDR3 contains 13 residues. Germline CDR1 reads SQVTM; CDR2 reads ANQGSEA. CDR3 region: CSVGAGGGETQYF. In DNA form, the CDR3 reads TGCAGCGTTGGTGCAGGGGGCGGTGAGACCCAGTACTTC.

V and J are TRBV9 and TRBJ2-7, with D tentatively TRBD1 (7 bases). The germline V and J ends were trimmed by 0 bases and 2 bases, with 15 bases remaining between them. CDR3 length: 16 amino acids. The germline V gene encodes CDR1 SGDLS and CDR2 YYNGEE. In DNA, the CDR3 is TGTGCCAGCAGCGTAGGCCCAGGGGGGAGTGCCTACGAGCAGTACTTC. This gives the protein CASSVGPGGSAYEQYF.

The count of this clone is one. The CDR3 here is CASSLRAGAQVIPYEQYF. The CDR3 DNA follows: TGTGCCAGCAGCTTACGAGCGGGAGCCCAAGTAATTCCGTACGAGCAGTACTTC. The chain uses TRBV7-2 and TRBJ2-7, with 8 positions matching TRBD2. This CDR3 contains 18 residues. Trimming cost V 2 bases and J 4 bases; bases outside gene matches: 16. CDR1 is SGHTA and CDR2 is FQGNSA in the germline V gene.

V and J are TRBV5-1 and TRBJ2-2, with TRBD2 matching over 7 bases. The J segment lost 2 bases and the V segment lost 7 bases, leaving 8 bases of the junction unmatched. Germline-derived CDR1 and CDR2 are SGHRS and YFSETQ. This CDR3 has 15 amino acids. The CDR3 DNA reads TGCGCCAGCGCTAAGGGGACTATAAACACCGGGGAGCTGTTTTTT. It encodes CASAKGTINTGELFF.

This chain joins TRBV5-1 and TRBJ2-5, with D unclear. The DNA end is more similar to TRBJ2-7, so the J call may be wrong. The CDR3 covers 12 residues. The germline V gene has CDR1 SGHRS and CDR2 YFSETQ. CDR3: CASSLTEYEQYF. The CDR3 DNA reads TGCGCCAGCAGCTTAACAGAGTACGAGCAGTACTTC.

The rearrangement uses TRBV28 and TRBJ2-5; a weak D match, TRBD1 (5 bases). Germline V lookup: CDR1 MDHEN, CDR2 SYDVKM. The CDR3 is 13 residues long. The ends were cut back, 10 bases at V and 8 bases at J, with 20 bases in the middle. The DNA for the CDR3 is TGTGCCACAACTAAACAGGCCATATTTACCCAGTACTTC. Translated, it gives CATTKQAIFTQYF.

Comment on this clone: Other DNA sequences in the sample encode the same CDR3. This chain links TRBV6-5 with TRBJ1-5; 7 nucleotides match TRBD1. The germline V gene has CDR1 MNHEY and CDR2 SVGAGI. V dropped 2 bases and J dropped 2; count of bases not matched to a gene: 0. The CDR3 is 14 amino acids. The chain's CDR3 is CASSYGQGNQPQHF. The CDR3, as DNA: TGTGCCAGCAGTTACGGACAGGGCAATCAGCCCCAGCATTTT.

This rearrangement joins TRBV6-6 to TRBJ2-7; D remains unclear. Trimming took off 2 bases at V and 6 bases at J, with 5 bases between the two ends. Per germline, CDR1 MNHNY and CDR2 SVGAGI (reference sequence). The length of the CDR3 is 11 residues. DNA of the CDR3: TGTGCCAGCAGTTACGGGCGCGAGCAGTACTTC. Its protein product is CASSYGREQYF.

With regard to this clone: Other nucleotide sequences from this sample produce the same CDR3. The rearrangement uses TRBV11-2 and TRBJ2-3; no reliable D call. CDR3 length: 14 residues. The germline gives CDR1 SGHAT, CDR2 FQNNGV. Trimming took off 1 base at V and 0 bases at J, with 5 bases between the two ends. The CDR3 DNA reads TGTGCCAGCAGCTTAGCTAGGAGCACAGATACGCAGTATTTT. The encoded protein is CASSLARSTDTQYF.

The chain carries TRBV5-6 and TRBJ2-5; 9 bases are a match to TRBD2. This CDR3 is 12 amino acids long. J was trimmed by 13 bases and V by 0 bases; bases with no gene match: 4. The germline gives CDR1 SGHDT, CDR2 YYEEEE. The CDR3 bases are TGTGCCAGCAGCTTGGCTAGCGGGGATGGGTACTTC. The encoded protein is CASSLASGDGYF.

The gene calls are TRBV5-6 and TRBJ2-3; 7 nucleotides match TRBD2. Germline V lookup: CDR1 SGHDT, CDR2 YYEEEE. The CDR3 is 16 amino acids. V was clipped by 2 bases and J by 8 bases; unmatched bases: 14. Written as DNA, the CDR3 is TGTGCCAGCAGCTTACCCTCTAGCGGCTTTGCCGGTACGCAGTATTTT. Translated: CASSLPSSGFAGTQYF.